A selection of T cell receptor beta chains follows, all from one sample in a study of beta chain features in type 1 diabetes. Profiled with immunoSEQ multiplex PCR; TCRdb holds only in-frame clones, not every one. The data show fewer than 300,000 clones, about a tenth seen once. Source material: naive CD4+ T cells from blood. These receptors were obtained from a man younger than 40 with type 1 diabetes. Each CDR3 is given with its conserved first and last residue.

TRBV5-4,CASSPLRRGTTDTQYF
TRBV29-1,CSVRTQSSYEQYF
TRBV2,CASSSQGAAEETQYF
TRBV9,CASSVDNPQSTDTQYF
TRBV6-5,CASSYRRGQETQYF
TRBV29-1,CSVGEGDYGYTF
TRBV30,CAWSVEGRQPQHF
TRBV21-1,CASSFRTGRRTDTQYF
TRBV4-2,CASRGLFSSDYTF
TRBV27,CASRARTGGLNEQFF
TRBV28,CASSSTGDGTDTQYF
TRBV29-1,CSVKGRAGSYNEQFF
TRBV12-2,CASRNLTGHYGYTF
TRBV7-9,CASTKLAGVLGEQFF
TRBV27,CASGRTGNSNQPQHF
TRBV7-9,CASRGITTSGVSYEQYF
TRBV29-1,CSVERRGTQYF
TRBV4-1,CASSQDPPLGAGGIYNEQFF
TRBV12-5,CASRTDSYEQYF
TRBV5-1,CASSLEVGTEAFF
TRBV28,CASSPGQGDTEAFF
TRBV4-3,CASSLQGTDTQYF
TRBV28,CASSPWTGGDNQPQHF
TRBV7-2,CASSLGFSGPHEQYF
TRBV6-5,CAGAGLAEQFF
TRBV7-2,CASSLAVRDEAFF
TRBV2,CASRDRIEKLFF
TRBV9,CASSVISGGVTDTQYF
TRBV4-3,CASSQDAGTGAYEQYF
TRBV30,CSGGGKGEQYF
TRBV7-9,CASGRLAGNNEQFF
TRBV29-1,CSVSEFGANVLTF